These 14 T cell receptor beta chains share one sample of origin, sequenced in a study of blood T cell repertoires in COVID-19. The method was immunoSEQ multiplex PCR; TCRdb's version includes in-frame clones alone and lacks a portion of them. The table lists approximately 80,000 clones, roughly 76% of them singletons. What was sequenced was peripheral blood. The receptors derive from a man between 65 and 80 years old with active or convalescent COVID-19.

The rearrangement uses TRBV28 and TRBJ1-4; D is unresolved. Germline V gene sequence: CDR1 MDHEN, CDR2 SYDVKM. CDR3 length: 13 residues. Trimming stripped 6 bases from V and 8 bases from J, with 13 bases between. The CDR3 region is CASSTDSREKLFF. The CDR3, as DNA: TGTGCCAGCAGCACCGACTCTAGGGAAAAACTGTTTTTT.

The V call is TRBV6-6, the J call TRBJ1-2, with D uncertain. In germline, CDR1 is MNHNY, CDR2 SVGAGI (reference sequence). V lost 9 bases to trimming and J lost 5 bases, with 16 bases between them. The CDR3 runs 13 residues. The CDR3 sequence: CASSRPREYGYTF. In DNA form, the CDR3 reads TGTGCCAGTAGCCGACCCCGTGAGTATGGCTACACCTTC.

The rearrangement links TRBV3-1 (or the pseudogene TRBV3-2) to TRBJ2-2; possible D gene TRBD1, 8 bases. The CDR3 sequence is 16 residues long. Between the trimmed V and J ends, which lost 5 bases and 3 bases, there was a span of 16 bases. Germline CDR1 reads LGHDT; CDR2 reads YNNKEL (reference sequence). The DNA for the CDR3 is TGTGCCAGCAGCAAAAGGACAGGGAGGGACACCGGGGAGCTGTTTTTT. Residues: CASSKRTGRDTGELFF.

The chain couples TRBV5-1 to TRBJ1-2; D not resolved. CDR3 length: 12 residues. V was pared by 3 bases and J by 0 bases, with 3 bases between. CDR1 and CDR2 from the germline V gene are SGHRS and YFSETQ. Here the CDR3 reads CASSSSNYGYTF. In DNA form, the CDR3 reads TGCGCCAGCAGCTCATCTAACTATGGCTACACCTTC.

This clone occurred once. Here the CDR3 reads CASSEGLDQPQHF. The CDR3 nucleotides read TGTGCCAGCAGCGAGGGACTTGATCAGCCCCAGCATTTT. The J gene is TRBJ1-5, the V gene TRBV2, with D possibly matching TRBD1 (5 bases). CDR1 is SNHLY and CDR2 is FYNNEI in the germline V gene. The length of the CDR3 is 13 residues. V was shortened by 6 bases and J by 5 bases, with 11 bases between the two germline ends.

This clone was picked up one time. This chain connects TRBV28 to TRBJ2-3; D is perhaps TRBD2 (5 bases). The CDR3 extends over 14 amino acids. Trimming took off 5 bases at V and 2 bases at J, with 11 bases between the two ends. The germline gives CDR1 MDHEN, CDR2 SYDVKM. CDR3 protein: CASSPGKNTDTQYF. The CDR3 bases are TGTGCCAGCAGTCCCGGGAAGAACACAGATACGCAGTATTTT.

The rearrangement links TRBV6-1 to TRBJ1-1; TRBD1 is a possible D gene (5 bases). CDR1 is MNHNS, CDR2 SASEGT, per germline. Trimming removed 2 bases from V and 6 bases from J, with 13 bases in between. The CDR3 extends over 14 amino acids. CDR3: CASSEWERGAEAFF. The CDR3 region has the DNA TGTGCCAGCAGTGAATGGGAAAGGGGCGCTGAAGCTTTCTTT.

This clone has only one observation. This chain joins TRBV5-6 and TRBJ2-5; D possibly corresponds to TRBD2 (5 bases). CDR1 SGHDT and CDR2 YYEEEE come from the germline V gene. There are 15 residues in the CDR3. V gave up 2 bases and J gave up 5 bases, with 16 bases separating them. CDR3 sequence: CASSFFQATGETQYF. The CDR3 DNA is TGTGCCAGCAGCTTTTTTCAGGCGACGGGGGAGACCCAGTACTTC.

The chain employs TRBV2 and TRBJ1-1; D might be TRBD1 (5 bases). Germline V gene lookup returns CDR1 SNHLY and CDR2 FYNNEI. V lost 6 bases and J lost 0, with 14 bases in between. The CDR3 has 15 residues. The CDR3 DNA reads as TGTGCCAGCAGGGGGCCTTTTGGGATGAACACTGAAGCTTTCTTT. It is translated as CASRGPFGMNTEAFF.

The V gene is TRBV24-1, the J gene TRBJ2-2; unclear D gene. In germline, CDR1 is KGHDR, CDR2 SFDVKD. This CDR3 is built from 12 residues. Trimming left V 5 bases short and J 8 bases short, with 8 bases between. In DNA form, the CDR3 reads TGTGCCACCAGTGGAATAACTGGGGAGCTGTTTTTT. Protein sequence: CATSGITGELFF.

The DNA for the CDR3 is TGCGCCAGCAGCCCGGTAGGGGGGGCCTCAAACGATGAGCAGTTCTTC. It is translated as CASSPVGGASNDEQFF. This rearrangement joins TRBV5-1 to TRBJ2-1; weak D call: TRBD2 (7 bases). With 4 bases removed from V and 8 bases from J, the gap between germline ends came to 22 bases. The CDR3 has 16 residues. Germline V CDR1 and CDR2: SGHRS, YFSETQ.

The CDR3 sequence is CASSTGLEETQYF. CDR3 DNA sequence: TGCGCCAGCAGCACGGGACTGGAGGAGACCCAGTACTTC. This chain uses TRBV5-1 with TRBJ2-5; perhaps TRBD2 as D (6 bases). V gave up 4 bases and J gave up 5 bases, with 12 bases separating them. This CDR3 contains 13 residues. Germline values: CDR1 SGHRS, CDR2 YFSETQ.

This clone was seen a single time. The chain links TRBV6-5 to TRBJ1-5; no reliable D call. Between the trimmed V and J ends, which lost 10 bases and 4 bases, there was a span of 17 bases. Per the germline V gene, CDR1 is MNHEY and CDR2 is SVGAGI. CDR3 length: 14 residues. The CDR3 region has the DNA TGTGCCACGAATAGAGTGGCGGGGAATCAGCCCCAGCATTTT. This encodes CATNRVAGNQPQHF.

This clone was counted only a few times. The chain has TRBV10-2 and TRBJ1-2; TRBD1 agrees at 7 bases. In germline, CDR1 is WSHSY, CDR2 SAAADI. V was pared by 4 bases and J by 4 bases, with 3 bases of the junction left unmatched. CDR3 length equals 13 residues. CDR3 loop: CASSGDSVYGYTF. The CDR3 coding sequence is TGCGCCAGCAGTGGGGACAGCGTCTATGGCTACACCTTC.